One and the same sample provided the 2 T cell receptor beta chains below, sequenced in a study of blood T cell repertoires in COVID-19. Profiled with immunoSEQ multiplex PCR; TCRdb holds only in-frame clones, not every one. The table has approximately 91,000 clones, about four fifths seen once. Sequencing used peripheral blood. The source is a woman older than 75 with acute or convalescent COVID-19.

The sample holds many counts of this clone. The CDR3 bases are TGTGCCAGCAGCAAAAGCCAAAGGGGGCGCAAAGAGACCCAGTACTTC. Its translation: CASSKSQRGRKETQYF. The J gene is TRBJ2-5, the V gene TRBV21-1; the D call TRBD1 from the table was never checked on the DNA. TRBV21-1 is a pseudogene. CDR3 length equals 16 residues.

The chain is built from TRBV4-1 and TRBJ2-1, with unresolved D. Per germline, CDR1 MGHRA and CDR2 YSYEKL. The V end lost 1 base, the J end lost 6 bases, and 7 bases lay between the germline ends. This CDR3 is built from 13 residues. In DNA form, the CDR3 reads TGCGCCAGCAGCCAAGTTAACAGCAATGAGCAGTTCTTC. Encoded protein: CASSQVNSNEQFF.